The clone carrying this T cell receptor (beta chain) was observed a few times. Antigen: not known. The TRBV12-4/TRBJ1-2 clonotypes were amplified using barcode primers with ligated adaptors. One entry per CDR3 protein, called by TCRdb with MiXCR from the multiplex PCR reads. In the table there are about 320 distinct CDR3 sequences, roughly 4% of which are singletons. Memory CD4+ cells were defined as CD4+CD45RO+CD25-. V lost 7 bases, J lost 7 bases, and 13 bases lay in between. This CDR3 comprises 12 residues. Study results and caveats: Tumor-infiltrating Treg TCR alpha and beta sequences overlapped most with tumor naive CD4+ T cells, then blood naive. Tumor memory CD4+ T cell TCR gene usage was found to cluster with blood and lymph node memory CD4+ cells and with lymph node naive CD4+ cells.

This chain uses TRBV12-3 or TRBV12-4 with TRBJ1-2, with D hard to call. This TCR was recovered from a female donor with breast cancer. The sequenced sample consisted of memory CD4+ T cells sorted from blood. Subset of the sample: memory CD4+ T cells, CD4+CD45RO+CD25-. The chain's CDR3 is CASNSPGGGYTF. In nucleotides, the CDR3 is TGTGCCAGCAATTCTCCGGGCGGTGGCTACACCTTC.